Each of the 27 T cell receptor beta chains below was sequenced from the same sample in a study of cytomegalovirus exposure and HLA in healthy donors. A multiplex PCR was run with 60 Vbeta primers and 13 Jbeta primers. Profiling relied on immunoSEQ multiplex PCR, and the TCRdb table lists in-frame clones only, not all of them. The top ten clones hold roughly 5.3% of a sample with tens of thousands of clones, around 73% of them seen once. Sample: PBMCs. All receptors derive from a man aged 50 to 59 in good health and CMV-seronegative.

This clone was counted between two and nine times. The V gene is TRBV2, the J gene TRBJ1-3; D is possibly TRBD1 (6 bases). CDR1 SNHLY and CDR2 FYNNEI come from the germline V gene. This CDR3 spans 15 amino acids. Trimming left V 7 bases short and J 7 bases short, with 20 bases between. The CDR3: CASNPDSRVGNTIYF. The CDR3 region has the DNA TGTGCCAGCAACCCGGACAGTAGAGTCGGGAACACCATATATTTT.

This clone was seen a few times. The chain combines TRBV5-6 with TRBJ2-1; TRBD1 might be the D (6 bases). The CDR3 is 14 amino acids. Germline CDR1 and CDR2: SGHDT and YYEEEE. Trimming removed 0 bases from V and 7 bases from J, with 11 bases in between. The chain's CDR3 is CASSLVQGRNEQFF. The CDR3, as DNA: TGTGCCAGCAGCTTGGTTCAGGGGCGGAATGAGCAGTTCTTC.

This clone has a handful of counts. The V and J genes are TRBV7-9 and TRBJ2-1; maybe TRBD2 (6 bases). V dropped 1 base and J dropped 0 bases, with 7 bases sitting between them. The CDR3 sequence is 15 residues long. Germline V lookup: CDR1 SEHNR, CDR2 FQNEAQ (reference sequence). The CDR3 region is CASSLDGGSYNEQFF. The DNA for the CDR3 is TGTGCCAGCAGCTTAGACGGGGGCTCCTACAATGAGCAGTTCTTC.

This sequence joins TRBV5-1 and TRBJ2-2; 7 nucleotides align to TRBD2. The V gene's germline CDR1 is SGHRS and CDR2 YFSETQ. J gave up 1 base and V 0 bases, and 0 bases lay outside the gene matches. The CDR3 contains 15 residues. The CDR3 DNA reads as TGCGCCAGCAGCTTGGCGGGGGGGAACACCGGGGAGCTGTTTTTT. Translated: CASSLAGGNTGELFF.

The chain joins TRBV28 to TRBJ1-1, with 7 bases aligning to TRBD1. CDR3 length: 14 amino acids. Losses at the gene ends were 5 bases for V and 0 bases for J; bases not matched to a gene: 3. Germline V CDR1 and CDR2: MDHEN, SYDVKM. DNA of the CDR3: TGTGCCAGCAGTGTAGGGGGCTTGAACACTGAAGCTTTCTTT. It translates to CASSVGGLNTEAFF.

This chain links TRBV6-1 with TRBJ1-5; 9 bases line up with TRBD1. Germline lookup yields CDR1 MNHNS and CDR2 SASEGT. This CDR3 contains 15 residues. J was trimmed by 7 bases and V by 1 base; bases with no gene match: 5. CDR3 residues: CASSEGDRARQPQHF. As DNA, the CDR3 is TGTGCCAGCAGTGAAGGGGACAGGGCCCGCCAGCCCCAGCATTTT.

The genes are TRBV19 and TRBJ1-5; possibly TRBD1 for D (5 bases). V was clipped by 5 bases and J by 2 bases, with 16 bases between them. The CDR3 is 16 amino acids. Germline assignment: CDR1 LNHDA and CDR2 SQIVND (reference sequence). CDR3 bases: TGTGCCAGTAGTGACCGGTTCCAAGGGGGCAATCAGCCCCAGCATTTT. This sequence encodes CASSDRFQGGNQPQHF. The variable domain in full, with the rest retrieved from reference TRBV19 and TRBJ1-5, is DGGITQSPKYLFRKEGQNVTLSCEQNLNHDAMYWYRQDPGQGLRLIYYSQIVNDFQKGDIAEGYSVSREKKESFPLTVTSAQKNPTAFYLCASSDRFQGGNQPQHFGDGTRLSIL.

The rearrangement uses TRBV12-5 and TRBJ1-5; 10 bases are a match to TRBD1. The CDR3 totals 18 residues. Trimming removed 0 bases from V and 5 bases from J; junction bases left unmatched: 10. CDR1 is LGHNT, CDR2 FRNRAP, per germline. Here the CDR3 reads CASGLVKRGTGVDQPQHF. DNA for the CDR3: TGTGCTAGTGGTTTGGTAAAGAGGGGGACAGGGGTCGATCAGCCCCAGCATTTT.

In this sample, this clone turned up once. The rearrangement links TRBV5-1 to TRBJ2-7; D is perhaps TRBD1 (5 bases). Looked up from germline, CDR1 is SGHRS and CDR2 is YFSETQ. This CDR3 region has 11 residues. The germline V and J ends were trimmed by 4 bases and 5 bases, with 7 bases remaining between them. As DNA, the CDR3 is TGCGCCAGCAGCAGGGGTCACGAGCAGTACTTC. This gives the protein CASSRGHEQYF.

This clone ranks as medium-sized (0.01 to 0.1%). The CDR3 DNA reads TGTGCCAGCAGCGTAAGGGGGACTAGCGGGGGGTCCGCTACGCAGTATTTT. Residues: CASSVRGTSGGSATQYF. The rearrangement links TRBV9 to TRBJ2-3, with 15 bases lining up with TRBD2. CDR1 SGDLS and CDR2 YYNGEE come from the germline V gene. V dropped 1 base and J dropped 8; count of bases not matched to a gene: 8. This CDR3 spans 17 amino acids.

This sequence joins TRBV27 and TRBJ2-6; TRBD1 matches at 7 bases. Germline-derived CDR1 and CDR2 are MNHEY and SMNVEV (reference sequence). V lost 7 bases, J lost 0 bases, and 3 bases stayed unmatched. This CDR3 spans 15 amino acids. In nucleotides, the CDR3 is TGTGCCAGCACTAGGACAGGCTCTGGGGCCAACGTCCTGACTTTC. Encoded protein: CASTRTGSGANVLTF.

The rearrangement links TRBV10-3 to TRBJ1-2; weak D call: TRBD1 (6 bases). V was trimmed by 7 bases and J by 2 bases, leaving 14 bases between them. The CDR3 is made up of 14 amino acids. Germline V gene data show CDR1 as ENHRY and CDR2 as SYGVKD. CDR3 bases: TGTGCCATCAAGAACCCAGGACAGAACTATGGCTACACCTTC. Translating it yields CAIKNPGQNYGYTF.

This CDR3 reads CASSRGDIGQPQHF. The DNA for the CDR3 is TGTGCCAGCAGCCGAGGGGACATCGGTCAGCCCCAGCATTTT. The chain combines TRBV7-2 with TRBJ1-5; tentative D call: TRBD1 (6 bases). CDR3 length: 14 residues. Germline-derived CDR1 and CDR2 are SGHTA and FQGNSA. V lost 5 bases, J lost 6 bases, and 14 bases lay in between.

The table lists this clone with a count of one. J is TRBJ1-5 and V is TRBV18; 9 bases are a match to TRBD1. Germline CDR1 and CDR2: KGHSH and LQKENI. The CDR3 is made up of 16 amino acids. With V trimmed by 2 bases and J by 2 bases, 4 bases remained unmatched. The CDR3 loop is CASSPRGQGGNQPQHF. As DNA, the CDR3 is TGTGCCAGCTCACCAAGGGGACAGGGAGGCAATCAGCCCCAGCATTTT.

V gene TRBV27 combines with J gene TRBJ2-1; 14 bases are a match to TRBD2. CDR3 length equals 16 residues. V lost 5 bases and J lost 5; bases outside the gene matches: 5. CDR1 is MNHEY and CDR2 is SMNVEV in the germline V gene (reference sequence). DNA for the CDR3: TGTGCCAGCAGTCTACGGACTAGCGGGGGGCACAATGAGCAGTTCTTC. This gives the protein CASSLRTSGGHNEQFF.

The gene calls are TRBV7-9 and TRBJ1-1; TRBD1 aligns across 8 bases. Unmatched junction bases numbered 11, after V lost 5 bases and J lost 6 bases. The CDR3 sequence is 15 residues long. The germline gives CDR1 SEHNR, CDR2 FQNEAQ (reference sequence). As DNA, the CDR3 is TGTGCCAGCAGCCCAGGGGGCCAGGGTGGGGCTGAAGCTTTCTTT. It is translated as CASSPGGQGGAEAFF.

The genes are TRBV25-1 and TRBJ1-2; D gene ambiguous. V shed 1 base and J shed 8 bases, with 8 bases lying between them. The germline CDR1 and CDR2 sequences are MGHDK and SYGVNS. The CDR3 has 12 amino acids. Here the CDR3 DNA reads TGTGCCAGCAGTGAATCGGAGAGGGGCTACACCTTC. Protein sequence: CASSESERGYTF.

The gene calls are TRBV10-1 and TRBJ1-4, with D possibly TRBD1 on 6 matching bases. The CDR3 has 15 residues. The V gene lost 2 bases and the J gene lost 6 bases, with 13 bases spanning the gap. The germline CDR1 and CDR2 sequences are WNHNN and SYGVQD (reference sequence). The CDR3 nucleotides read TGCGCCAGCAGTGAGATCGGGGGGCGAGATGAAAAACTGTTTTTT. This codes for CASSEIGGRDEKLFF.

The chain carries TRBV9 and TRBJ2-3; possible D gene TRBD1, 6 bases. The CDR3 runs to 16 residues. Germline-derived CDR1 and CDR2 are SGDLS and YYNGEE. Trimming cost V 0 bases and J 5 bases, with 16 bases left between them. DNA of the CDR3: TGTGCCAGCAGCGTAGGGGGGCGCAGGGATAAAGATACGCAGTATTTT. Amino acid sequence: CASSVGGRRDKDTQYF.

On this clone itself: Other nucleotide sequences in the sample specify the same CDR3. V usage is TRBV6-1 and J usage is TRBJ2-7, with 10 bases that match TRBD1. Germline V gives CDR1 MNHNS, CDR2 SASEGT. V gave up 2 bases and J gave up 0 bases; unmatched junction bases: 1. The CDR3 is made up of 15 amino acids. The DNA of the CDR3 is TGTGCCAGCAGTGAATGGACAGGGGGCTCCTACGAGCAGTACTTC. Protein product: CASSEWTGGSYEQYF.

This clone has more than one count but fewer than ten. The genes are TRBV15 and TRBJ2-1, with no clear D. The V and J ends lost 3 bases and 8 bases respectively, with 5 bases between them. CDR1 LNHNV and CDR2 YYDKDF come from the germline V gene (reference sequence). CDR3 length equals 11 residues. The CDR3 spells CATSSEHEQFF. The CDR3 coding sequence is TGTGCCACCAGCAGTGAGCATGAGCAGTTCTTC.

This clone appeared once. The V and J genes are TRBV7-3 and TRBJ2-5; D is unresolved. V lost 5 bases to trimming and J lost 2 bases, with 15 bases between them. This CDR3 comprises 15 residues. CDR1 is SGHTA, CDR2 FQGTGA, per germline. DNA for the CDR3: TGTGCCAGCAGCCCAAACATGCAGATTCAAGAGACCCAGTACTTC. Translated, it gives CASSPNMQIQETQYF.

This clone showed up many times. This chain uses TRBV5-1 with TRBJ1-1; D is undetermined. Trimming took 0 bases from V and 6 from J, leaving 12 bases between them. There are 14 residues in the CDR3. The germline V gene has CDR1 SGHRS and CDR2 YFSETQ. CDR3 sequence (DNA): TGCGCCAGCAGCTTGGGTGACGGGATGTCTGAAGCTTTCTTT. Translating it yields CASSLGDGMSEAFF. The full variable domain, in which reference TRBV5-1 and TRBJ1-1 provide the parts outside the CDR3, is KAGVTQTPRYLIKTRGQQVTLSCSPISGHRSVSWYQQTPGQGLQFLFEYFSETQRNKGNFPGRFSGRQFSNSRSEMNVSTLELGDSALYLCASSLGDGMSEAFFGQGTRLTVV.

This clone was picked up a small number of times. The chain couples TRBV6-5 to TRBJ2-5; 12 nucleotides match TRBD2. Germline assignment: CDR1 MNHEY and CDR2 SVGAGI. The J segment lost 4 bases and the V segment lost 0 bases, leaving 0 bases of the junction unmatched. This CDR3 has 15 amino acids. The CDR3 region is CASSYSTSGGETQYF. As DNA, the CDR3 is TGTGCCAGCAGTTACTCGACTAGCGGGGGAGAGACCCAGTACTTC.

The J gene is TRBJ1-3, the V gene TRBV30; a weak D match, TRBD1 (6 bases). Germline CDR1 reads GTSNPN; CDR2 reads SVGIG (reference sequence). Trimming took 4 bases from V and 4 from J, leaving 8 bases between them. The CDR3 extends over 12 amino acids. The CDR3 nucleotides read TGTGCCTGGACAGGGGAGGGAAACACCATATATTTT. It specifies CAWTGEGNTIYF. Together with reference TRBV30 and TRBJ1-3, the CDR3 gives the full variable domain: SQTIHQWPATLVQPVGSPLSLECTVEGTSNPNLYWYRQAAGRGLQLLFYSVGIGQISSEVPQNLSASRPQDRQFILSSKKLLLSDSGFYLCAWTGEGNTIYFGEGSWLTVV.

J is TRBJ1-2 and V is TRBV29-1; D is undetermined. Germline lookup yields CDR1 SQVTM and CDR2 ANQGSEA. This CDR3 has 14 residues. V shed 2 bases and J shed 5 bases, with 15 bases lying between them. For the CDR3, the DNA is TGCAGCGTTGAAACCGGAGCAATCGTATATGGCTACACCTTC. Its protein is CSVETGAIVYGYTF. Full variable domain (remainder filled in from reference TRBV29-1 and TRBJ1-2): SAVISQKPSRDICQRGTSLTIQCQVDSQVTMMFWYRQQPGQSLTLIATANQGSEATYESGFVIDKFPISRPNLTFSTLTVSNMSPEDSSIYLCSVETGAIVYGYTFGSGTRLTVV.

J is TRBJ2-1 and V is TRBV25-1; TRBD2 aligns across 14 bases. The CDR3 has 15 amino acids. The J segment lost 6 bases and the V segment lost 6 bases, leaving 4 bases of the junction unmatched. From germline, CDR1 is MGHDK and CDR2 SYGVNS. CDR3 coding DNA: TGTGCCAGCAGACCGGGACTAGCGGGGGTCAATGAGCAGTTCTTC. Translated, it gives CASRPGLAGVNEQFF. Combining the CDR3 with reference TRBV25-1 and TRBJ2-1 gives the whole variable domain EADIYQTPRYLVIGTGKKITLECSQTMGHDKMYWYQQDPGMELHLIHYSYGVNSTEKGDLSSESTVSRIRTEHFPLTLESARPSHTSQYLCASRPGLAGVNEQFFGPGTRLTVL.